The 2 T cell receptor beta chains given below trace back to one sample, sequenced in a study of T cell repertoires in cytomegalovirus infection. TCRdb processed the reads anew with MiXCR; each CDR3 protein has one entry. The sample carries a few hundred thousand distinct CDR3 sequences, around 8.7% recorded once. Material for sequencing was PBMCs. The receptors here all came from a human donor in good health (CMV status not recorded). Some clones in this sample may be carry-over from other donors' samples.

This clonotype was recorded many times. The CDR3 DNA is TGTGCCAGCAGCATACAGGGTTTAGGCTACACCTTC. Protein sequence: CASSIQGLGYTF. This chain links TRBV7-2 with TRBJ1-2; D may be TRBD1 (6 bases). The CDR3 is 12 residues long. Trimming pared 5 bases from V and 8 bases from J, leaving 12 bases between. Per the germline V gene, CDR1 is SGHTA and CDR2 is FQGNSA.

At least ten counts were recorded for this clonotype. The rearrangement joins TRBV7-8 to TRBJ1-2; D is undetermined. Germline lookup yields CDR1 SGHVS and CDR2 FQNEAQ. The V end was cut by 0 bases, the J end by 1 base, with 9 bases between. This CDR3 comprises 15 residues. The CDR3 nucleotides are TGTGCCAGCAGCTTAGCCAGGACCTTTAACTATGGCTACACCTTC. It codes for CASSLARTFNYGYTF.